This TCR beta chain was sequenced for a study of T-cell memory formation after mild COVID-19. Study as a whole: Most TCR clusters belonged to a single donor.

The CDR3 covers 14 residues. Germline assignment: CDR1 SGHRS and CDR2 YFSETQ. This clonotype was seen repeatedly, ten times or more. The junction departs from germline at one end; a sequencing error may be responsible. MiXCR, applied by TCRdb to the 5' RACE reads, yields one record per CDR3 protein. The table has 250,000 to 400,000 distinct CDR3 sequences, 14% seen once. The specimen sequenced was PBMCs or a T cell subset sorted from them (not recorded which). The TCR was taken from a man aged 18 to 29 who had mild COVID-19 (a few samples of this study predate the infection). Cell type and time point are not known. V usage is TRBV5-1 and J usage is TRBJ1-1, with no clear D. The CDR3 DNA follows: TGTGCCAGCAGTTTATCGGGTGGAGGCACTGAAGCTTTCTTT. This gives the protein CASSLSGGGTEAFF.